The clone carrying this T cell receptor (beta chain) was detected only a few times. Antigen unknown. With V trimmed by 2 bases and J by 4 bases, 6 bases remained unmatched. Germline-derived CDR1 and CDR2 are LGHNA and YNFKEQ. The CDR3 totals 15 residues. Template switching by 5'RACE produced TCR cDNA, adding a universal primer site and UMIs. TCRdb fed the 5' RACE reads into MiXCR, producing one record per CDR3 protein. The sample carries a few hundred thousand distinct CDR3 sequences, around 4.9% recorded once. The data were obtained in a study of T cells after yellow fever vaccination. Study background: Preparation used SMART-Seq v4 Ultra Low Input for the low-cell-number fractions. Study-wide results and caveats: The secondary response was weaker, and its peak arrived faster, on day 5 versus 15. Clones that expanded after primary vaccination mostly reappeared after the booster (approximately 96% CD4, roughly 90% CD8).

This clonotype originated in a man between 18 and 35 years old who received the YFV17D yellow fever vaccine. The starting material was CD4+ T cells sorted from PBMCs, obtained on the day of the yellow fever booster vaccination. V gene TRBV4-2 combines with J gene TRBJ2-7, with 9 bases identical to TRBD1. The CDR3 DNA sequence: TGTGCCAGCAGCCAACCTCTCGGACAGGGGTACGAGCAGTACTTC. It is translated as CASSQPLGQGYEQYF.